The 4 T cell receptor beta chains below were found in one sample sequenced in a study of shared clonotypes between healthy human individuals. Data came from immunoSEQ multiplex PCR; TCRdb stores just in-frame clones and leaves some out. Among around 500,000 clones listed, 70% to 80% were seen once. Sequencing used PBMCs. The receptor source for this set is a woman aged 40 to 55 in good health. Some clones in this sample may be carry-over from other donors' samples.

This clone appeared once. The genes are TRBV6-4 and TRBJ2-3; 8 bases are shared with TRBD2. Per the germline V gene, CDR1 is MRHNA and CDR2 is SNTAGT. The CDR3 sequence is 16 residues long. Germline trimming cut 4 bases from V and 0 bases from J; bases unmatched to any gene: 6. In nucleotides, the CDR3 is TGTGCCAGCAGTGTCCTAGCGGGTACTAGCACAGATACGCAGTATTTT. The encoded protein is CASSVLAGTSTDTQYF.

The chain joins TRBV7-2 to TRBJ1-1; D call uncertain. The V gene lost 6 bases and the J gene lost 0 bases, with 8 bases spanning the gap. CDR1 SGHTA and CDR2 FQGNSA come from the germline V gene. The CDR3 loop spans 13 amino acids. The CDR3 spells CASSFTVNTEAFF. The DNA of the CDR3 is TGTGCCAGCAGTTTTACAGTGAACACTGAAGCTTTCTTT.

The chain's CDR3 is CASSAMDGSSYNEQFF. The CDR3 bases are TGTGCCAGCAGTGCCATGGACGGGAGCTCCTACAATGAGCAGTTCTTC. The chain employs TRBV28 and TRBJ2-1; D is perhaps TRBD2 (6 bases). Germline V CDR1 and CDR2: MDHEN, SYDVKM. The CDR3 is 16 residues long. V gave up 5 bases and J gave up 0 bases, with 14 bases separating them.

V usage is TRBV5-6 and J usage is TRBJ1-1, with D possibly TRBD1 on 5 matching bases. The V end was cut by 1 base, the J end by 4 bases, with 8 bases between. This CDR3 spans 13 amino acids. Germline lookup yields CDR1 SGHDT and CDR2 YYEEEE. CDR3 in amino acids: CASSLTGGTEAFF. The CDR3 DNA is TGTGCCAGCAGCTTGACAGGCGGCACTGAAGCTTTCTTT.